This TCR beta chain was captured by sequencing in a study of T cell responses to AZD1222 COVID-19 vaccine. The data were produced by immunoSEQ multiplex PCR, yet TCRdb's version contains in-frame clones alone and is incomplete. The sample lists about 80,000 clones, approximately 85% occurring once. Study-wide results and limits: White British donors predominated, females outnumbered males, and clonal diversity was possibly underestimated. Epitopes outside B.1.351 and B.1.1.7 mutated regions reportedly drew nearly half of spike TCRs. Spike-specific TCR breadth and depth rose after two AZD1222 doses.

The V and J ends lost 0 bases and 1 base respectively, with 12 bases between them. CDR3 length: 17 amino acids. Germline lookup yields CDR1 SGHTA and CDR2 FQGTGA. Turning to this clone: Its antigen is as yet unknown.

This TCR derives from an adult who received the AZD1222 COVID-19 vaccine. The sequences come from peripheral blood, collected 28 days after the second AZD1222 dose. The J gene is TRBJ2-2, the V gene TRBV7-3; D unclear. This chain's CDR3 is CASSLTVTLGNTGELFF. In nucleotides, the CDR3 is TGTGCCAGCAGCTTAACCGTGACCCTCGGGAACACCGGGGAGCTGTTTTTT.